This TCR beta chain was captured by sequencing in a study of CD4 T cells in relation to SARS-CoV-2 and coronaviruses. Before the COVID-19 pandemic, during about 2011-2019, CD4+ T cells were taken from unexposed donors. After roughly ten days of culture, CD4+ T cells were isolated. As cell numbers allowed, unexposed-donor CD4+ T cells faced SARS-CoV-2 S/N and four cold-coronavirus spikes. Fresh IL-2 medium replaced half the medium on days 3 and 7. As for this clone: The antigen is unknown.

Assay: immunoSEQ multiplex PCR; the TCRdb copy retains only in-frame clones and omits some. The sample contains 25,000 to 30,000 clones, 60% to 80% of which appear only once. Trimming pared 5 bases from V and 4 bases from J, leaving 16 bases between. Germline CDR1 is SGHVS and CDR2 is FNYEAQ. CDR3 size: 15 residues. The TCR was taken from a human donor in good health. The chain links TRBV7-6 to TRBJ2-3, with D tentatively TRBD2 (6 bases). The specimen sequenced was CD4+ T cells from PBMCs, cultured in vitro. CDR3 DNA sequence: TGTGCCAGCAGCCGATTGACTAGTCTGCCAGATACGCAGTATTTT. This codes for CASSRLTSLPDTQYF.